The rows below give T cell receptor beta chains drawn from one sample of a study of blood T cell repertoires in COVID-19. This table comes from immunoSEQ multiplex PCR, and its TCRdb copy is limited to in-frame clones, with some not included. The sample contains 110,000 to 150,000 clones, more than 60% of which appear only once. The specimen was peripheral blood. These TCRs come from an older woman with acute or convalescent COVID-19. The CDR3 runs from the conserved cysteine through the conserved F or W. A D gene is named only where the DNA matches it firmly. Some rows mark clone size as missing; the rest say once, few, many or name a class of expanded clone.

>NA|TRBV24-1|NA|TRBJ2-3
CATGTPFTDTQYF
TGTGCCACCGGGACTCCTTTCACAGATACGCAGTATTTT
>NA|TRBV28|NA|TRBJ2-1
CASGDWGEINEQFF
TGTGCCAGCGGGGACTGGGGAGAAATAAATGAGCAGTTCTTC
>NA|TRBV24-1|many|TRBJ2-3
CATSDLSWRDTDTQYF
TGTGCCACCAGTGATTTGAGTTGGCGGGATACAGATACGCAGTATTTT
>TRBD2|TRBV5-4|NA|TRBJ2-1
CASSLGGGGTHNEQFF
TGTGCCAGCAGCTTGGGGGGGGGAGGAACTCACAATGAGCAGTTCTTC
>NA|TRBV6-6|NA|TRBJ2-1
CASMGSGAFNEQFF
TGTGCCAGCATGGGTTCGGGAGCTTTTAATGAGCAGTTCTTC
>TRBD1|TRBV28|NA|TRBJ1-1
CASSASGGAAEAFF
TGTGCCAGCAGTGCCTCAGGGGGCGCGGCTGAAGCTTTCTTT
>NA|TRBV3-1/TRBV3-2|NA|TRBJ1-1
CASSPWLGAKNTEAFF
TGTGCCAGCAGCCCGTGGCTGGGGGCGAAGAACACTGAAGCTTTCTTT
>NA|TRBV7-9|NA|TRBJ2-7
CASSRRDFSYEQYF
TGTGCCAGCAGCCGCCGGGACTTCTCCTACGAGCAGTACTTC
>TRBD1|TRBV30|NA|TRBJ1-2
CAWISRTGEDYGYTF
TGTGCCTGGATATCCAGGACAGGGGAAGACTATGGCTACACCTTC
>NA|TRBV7-9|large|TRBJ2-7
CASSRGRPPYEQYF
TGTGCCAGCAGTAGAGGGAGACCACCCTACGAGCAGTACTTC
>NA|TRBV5-1|NA|TRBJ2-5
CASSLGAGKDQETQYF
TGCGCCAGCAGCTTAGGGGCAGGGAAAGACCAAGAGACCCAGTACTTC
>TRBD1|TRBV11-2|NA|TRBJ2-3
CASSLLGQVFRSTDTQYF
TGTGCCAGCAGCTTATTGGGACAGGTATTTAGGAGTACAGATACGCAGTATTTT
>NA|TRBV7-7|NA|TRBJ1-1
CASSFEPGTEAFF
TGTGCTAGCAGCTTCGAACCGGGCACTGAAGCTTTCTTT
>TRBD1|TRBV5-1|NA|TRBJ1-6
CASSLDRGRGSPLHF
TGCGCCAGCAGCTTGGACAGGGGAAGAGGTTCACCCCTCCACTTT
>NA|TRBV27|NA|TRBJ1-1
CASSSPGDRTEAFF
TGTGCCAGCAGTTCCCCAGGGGATCGGACTGAAGCTTTCTTT
>TRBD1|TRBV27|NA|TRBJ1-5
CASSQGTGGNQPQHF
TGTGCCAGCAGCCAAGGGACAGGGGGCAATCAGCCCCAGCATTTT
>TRBD2|TRBV29-1|NA|TRBJ2-2
CSVSSGVNTGELFF
TGCAGCGTTTCTAGCGGGGTGAACACCGGGGAGCTGTTTTTT
>TRBD1|TRBV20-1|NA|TRBJ1-6
CSASFGTGRYSPLHF
TGCAGTGCTAGTTTCGGGACAGGGCGGTATTCACCCCTCCACTTT
>TRBD1|TRBV28|NA|TRBJ2-7
CASSRPTGSGNEQYF
TGTGCCAGCAGTCGCCCGACAGGGTCGGGGAACGAGCAGTACTTC
>TRBD2|TRBV11-2|NA|TRBJ2-5
CASSPMTSGRWETQYF
TGTGCCAGCAGCCCTATGACTAGCGGGAGGTGGGAGACCCAGTACTTC
>NA|TRBV11-3|NA|TRBJ2-1
CASSLGGAYNEQFF
TGTGCCAGCAGTTTAGGGGGGGCCTACAATGAGCAGTTCTTC
>NA|TRBV28|NA|TRBJ1-3
CASSLPPETSGNTIYF
TGTGCCAGCAGCCTCCCCCCAGAAACCTCTGGAAACACCATATATTTT
>TRBD2|TRBV5-4|NA|TRBJ2-1
CASSLSRGSGNEQFF
TGTGCCAGCAGCTTGTCTCGCGGGAGTGGCAATGAGCAGTTCTTC
>TRBD1|TRBV19|NA|TRBJ2-5
CASSIGGQGAGETQYF
TGTGCCAGTAGTATAGGAGGACAGGGGGCCGGTGAGACCCAGTACTTC
>TRBD1|TRBV27|NA|TRBJ1-2
CASSSRGQDVYGYTF
TGTGCCAGCAGTTCGCGGGGACAGGACGTGTATGGCTACACCTTC
>NA|TRBV19|few|TRBJ2-7
CASSIGTLNYEQYF
TGTGCCAGTAGTATTGGGACACTGAACTACGAGCAGTACTTC
>TRBD1|TRBV27|few|TRBJ2-2
CASSLRDRDTGELFF
TGTGCCAGCAGTTTAAGGGACAGGGACACCGGGGAGCTGTTTTTT